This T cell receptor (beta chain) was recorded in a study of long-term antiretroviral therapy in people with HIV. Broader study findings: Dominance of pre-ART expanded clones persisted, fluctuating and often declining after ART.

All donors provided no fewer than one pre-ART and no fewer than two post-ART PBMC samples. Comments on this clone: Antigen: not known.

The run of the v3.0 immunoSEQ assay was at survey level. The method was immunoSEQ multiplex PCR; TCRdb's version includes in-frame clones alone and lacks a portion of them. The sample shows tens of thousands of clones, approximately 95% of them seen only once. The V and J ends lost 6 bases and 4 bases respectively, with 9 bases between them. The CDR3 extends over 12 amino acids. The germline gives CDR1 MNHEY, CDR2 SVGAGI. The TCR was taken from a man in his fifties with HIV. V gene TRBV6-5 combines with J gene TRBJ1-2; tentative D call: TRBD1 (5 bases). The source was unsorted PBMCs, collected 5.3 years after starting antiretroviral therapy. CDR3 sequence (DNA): TGTGCCAGCAGACAGGAGGGCTATGGCTACACCTTC. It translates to CASRQEGYGYTF.